The entry below describes one TCR beta chain. These data belong to a study of blood T cell repertoires in COVID-19. At the level of the study: T cells, B-cell-depleted T cells, or PBMCs supplied cDNA or gDNA.

Source study methods: For nucleated cells, counts were estimated from reference gene primer amplification. This table comes from immunoSEQ multiplex PCR, and its TCRdb copy is limited to in-frame clones, with some not included. For V, J and clone size, that table is used; D and trimming come from the DNA. The data show about 280,000 clones, with roughly 89% seen just once and over 8.5% held by the top ten. The specimen was peripheral blood. The source of this sequence is a woman under 40 with COVID-19, enrolled during active disease.

The CDR3 DNA follows: TGTGCCAGAGGGGATGGGGGACAGGGGATCCCAGCGGTGGAGACCCAGTACTTC. Encoded protein: CARGDGGQGIPAVETQYF. The rearrangement uses TRBV21-1 and TRBJ2-5; the table's TRBD1 call for D was not verified on the DNA. TRBV21-1 is a listed pseudogene. The CDR3 loop spans 18 amino acids.